This T cell receptor (beta chain) was identified during a study of blood T cell repertoires in COVID-19. Study details: COVID-19 samples collected from the United States, Italy and Spain covered acute and convalescent phases. PBMCs, B-cell-depleted T cells, or T cells provided the cDNA or gDNA that made up the material.

This clone was seen repeatedly, ten times or more. Under the authors' procedure: Reference gene primer amplification yielded estimated nucleated cell counts. The table came from immunoSEQ multiplex PCR; TCRdb's copy has only in-frame clones and leaves some out. That table supplies the V and J calls and clone size; D and trimming were determined from the DNA. This table has roughly 280,000 clones, 84% appearing once. V dropped 3 bases and J dropped 8; count of bases not matched to a gene: 1. Looked up from germline, CDR1 is SGDLS and CDR2 is YYNGEE. The CDR3 is 13 residues long. The rearrangement links TRBV9 to TRBJ2-1; 11 bases are shared with TRBD2. The sequence was obtained from a man aged 60-69 years with acute or convalescent COVID-19. Sequenced sample: peripheral blood. CDR3 nucleotide sequence: TGTGCCAGCAGCGGACTAGCGGGACATGAGCAGTTCTTC. This encodes CASSGLAGHEQFF.